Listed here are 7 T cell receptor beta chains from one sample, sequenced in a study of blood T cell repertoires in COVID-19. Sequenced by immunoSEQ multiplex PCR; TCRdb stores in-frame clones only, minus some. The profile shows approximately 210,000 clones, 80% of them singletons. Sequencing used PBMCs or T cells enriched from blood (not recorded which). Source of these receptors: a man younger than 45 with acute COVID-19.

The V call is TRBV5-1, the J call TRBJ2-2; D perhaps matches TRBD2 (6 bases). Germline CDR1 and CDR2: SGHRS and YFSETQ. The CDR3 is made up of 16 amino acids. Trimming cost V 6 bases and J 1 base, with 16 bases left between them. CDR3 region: CASNGGYEGNTGELFF. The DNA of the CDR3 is TGCGCCAGCAACGGGGGTTATGAGGGGAACACCGGGGAGCTGTTTTTT. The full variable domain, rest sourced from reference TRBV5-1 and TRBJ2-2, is KAGVTQTPRYLIKTRGQQVTLSCSPISGHRSVSWYQQTPGQGLQFLFEYFSETQRNKGNFPGRFSGRQFSNSRSEMNVSTLELGDSALYLCASNGGYEGNTGELFFGEGSRLTVL.

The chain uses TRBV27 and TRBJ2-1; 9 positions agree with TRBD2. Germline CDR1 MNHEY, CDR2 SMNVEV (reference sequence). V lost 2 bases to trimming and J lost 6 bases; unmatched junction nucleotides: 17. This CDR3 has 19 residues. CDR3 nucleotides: TGTGCCAGCAGTTTAGAGCCGCCCTCTGTTAGCGGGGGCCCCAATGAGCAGTTCTTC. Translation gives CASSLEPPSVSGGPNEQFF.

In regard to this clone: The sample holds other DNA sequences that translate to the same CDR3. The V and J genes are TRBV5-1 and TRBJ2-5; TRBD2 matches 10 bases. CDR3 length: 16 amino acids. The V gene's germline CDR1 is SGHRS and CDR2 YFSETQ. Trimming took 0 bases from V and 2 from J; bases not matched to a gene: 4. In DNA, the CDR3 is TGCGCCAGCAGCTTGGCTCTAGCGGGGGTTCAAGAGACCCAGTACTTC. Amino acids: CASSLALAGVQETQYF.

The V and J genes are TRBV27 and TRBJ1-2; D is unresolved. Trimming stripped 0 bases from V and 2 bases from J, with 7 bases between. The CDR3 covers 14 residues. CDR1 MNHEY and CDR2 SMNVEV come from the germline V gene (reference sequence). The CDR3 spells CASSLSYGNYGYTF. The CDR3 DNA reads TGTGCCAGCAGTTTATCGTACGGGAACTATGGCTACACCTTC.

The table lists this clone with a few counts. The CDR3 reads CSASGAESSYEQYF. CDR3 nucleotide sequence: TGCAGTGCTAGTGGGGCAGAGAGTTCCTACGAGCAGTACTTC. This chain uses TRBV20-1 with TRBJ2-7; the D gene is possibly TRBD1 (5 bases). Looked up from germline, CDR1 is DFQATT and CDR2 is SNEGSKA (reference sequence). V was pared by 3 bases and J by 1 base, with 13 bases between. This CDR3 has 14 residues.

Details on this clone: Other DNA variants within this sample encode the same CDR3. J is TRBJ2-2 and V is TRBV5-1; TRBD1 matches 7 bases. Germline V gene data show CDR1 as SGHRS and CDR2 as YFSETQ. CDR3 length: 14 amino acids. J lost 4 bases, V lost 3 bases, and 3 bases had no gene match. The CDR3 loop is CASSSGQVTGELFF. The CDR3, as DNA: TGCGCCAGCAGCTCTGGACAGGTCACCGGGGAGCTGTTTTTT.

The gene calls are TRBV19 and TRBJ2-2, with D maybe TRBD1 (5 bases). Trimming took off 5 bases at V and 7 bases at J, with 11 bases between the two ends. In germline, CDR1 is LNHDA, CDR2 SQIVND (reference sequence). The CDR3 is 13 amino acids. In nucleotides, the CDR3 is TGTGCCAGTAGTTTCAGGGCCGGCGGGGAGCTGTTTTTT. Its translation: CASSFRAGGELFF.